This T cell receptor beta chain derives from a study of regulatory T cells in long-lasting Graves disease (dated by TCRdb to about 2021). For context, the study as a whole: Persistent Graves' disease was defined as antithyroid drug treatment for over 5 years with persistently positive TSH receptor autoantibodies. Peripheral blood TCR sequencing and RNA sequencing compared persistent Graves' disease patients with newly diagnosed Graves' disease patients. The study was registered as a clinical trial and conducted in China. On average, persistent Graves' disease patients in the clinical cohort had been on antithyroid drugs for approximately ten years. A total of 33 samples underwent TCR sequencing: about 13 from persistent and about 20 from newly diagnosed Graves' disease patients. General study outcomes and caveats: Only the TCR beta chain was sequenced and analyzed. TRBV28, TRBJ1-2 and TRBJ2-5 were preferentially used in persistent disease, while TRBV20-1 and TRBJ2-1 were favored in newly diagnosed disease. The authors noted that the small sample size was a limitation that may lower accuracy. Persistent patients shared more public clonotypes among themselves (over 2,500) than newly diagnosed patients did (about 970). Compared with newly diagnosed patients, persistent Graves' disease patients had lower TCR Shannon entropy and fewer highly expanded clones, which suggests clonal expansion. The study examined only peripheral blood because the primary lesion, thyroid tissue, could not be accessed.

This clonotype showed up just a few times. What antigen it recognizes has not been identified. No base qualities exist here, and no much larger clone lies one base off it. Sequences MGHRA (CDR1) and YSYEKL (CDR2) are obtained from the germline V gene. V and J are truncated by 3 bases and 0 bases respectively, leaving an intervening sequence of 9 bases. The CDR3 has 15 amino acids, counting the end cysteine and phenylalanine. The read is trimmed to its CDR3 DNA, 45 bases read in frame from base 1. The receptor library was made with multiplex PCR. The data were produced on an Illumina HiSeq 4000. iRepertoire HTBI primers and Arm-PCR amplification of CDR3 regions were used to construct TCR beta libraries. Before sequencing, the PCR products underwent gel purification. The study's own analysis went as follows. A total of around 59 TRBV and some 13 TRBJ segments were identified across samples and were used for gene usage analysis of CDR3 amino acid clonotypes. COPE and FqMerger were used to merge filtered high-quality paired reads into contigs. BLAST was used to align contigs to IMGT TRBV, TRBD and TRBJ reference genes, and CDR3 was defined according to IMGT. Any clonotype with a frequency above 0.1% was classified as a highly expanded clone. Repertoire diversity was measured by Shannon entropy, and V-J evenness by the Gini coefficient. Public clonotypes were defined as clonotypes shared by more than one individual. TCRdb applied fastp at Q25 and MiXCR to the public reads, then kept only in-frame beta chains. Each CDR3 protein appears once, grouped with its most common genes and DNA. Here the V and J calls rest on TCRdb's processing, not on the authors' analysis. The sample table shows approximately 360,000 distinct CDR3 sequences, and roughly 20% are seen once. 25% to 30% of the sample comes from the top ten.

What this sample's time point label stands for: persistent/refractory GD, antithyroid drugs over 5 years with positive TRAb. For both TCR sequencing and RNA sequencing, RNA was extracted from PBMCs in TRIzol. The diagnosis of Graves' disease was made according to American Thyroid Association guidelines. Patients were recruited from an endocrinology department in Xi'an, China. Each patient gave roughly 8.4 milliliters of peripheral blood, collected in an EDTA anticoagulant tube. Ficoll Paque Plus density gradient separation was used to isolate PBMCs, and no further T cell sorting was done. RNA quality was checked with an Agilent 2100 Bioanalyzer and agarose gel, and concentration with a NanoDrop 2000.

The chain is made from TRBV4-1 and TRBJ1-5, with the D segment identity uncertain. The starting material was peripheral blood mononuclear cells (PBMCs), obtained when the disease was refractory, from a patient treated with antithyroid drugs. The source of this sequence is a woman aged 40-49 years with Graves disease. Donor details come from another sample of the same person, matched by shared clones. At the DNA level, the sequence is TGCGCCAGCAGCCACCACGGGCTTAGCAATCAGCCCCAGCATTTT. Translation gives CASSHHGLSNQPQHF.